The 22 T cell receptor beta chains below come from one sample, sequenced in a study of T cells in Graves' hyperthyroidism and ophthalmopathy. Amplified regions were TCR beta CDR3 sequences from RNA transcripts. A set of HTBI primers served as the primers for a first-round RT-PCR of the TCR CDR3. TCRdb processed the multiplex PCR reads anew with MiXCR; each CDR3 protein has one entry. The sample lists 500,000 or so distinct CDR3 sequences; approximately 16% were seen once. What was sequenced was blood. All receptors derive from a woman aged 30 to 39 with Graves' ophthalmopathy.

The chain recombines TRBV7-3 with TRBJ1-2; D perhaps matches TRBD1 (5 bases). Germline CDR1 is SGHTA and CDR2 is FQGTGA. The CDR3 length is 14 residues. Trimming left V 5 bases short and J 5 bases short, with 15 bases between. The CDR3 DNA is TGTGCCAGCAGCCGCCCGGGACGAGAATATGGCTACACCTTC. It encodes CASSRPGREYGYTF.

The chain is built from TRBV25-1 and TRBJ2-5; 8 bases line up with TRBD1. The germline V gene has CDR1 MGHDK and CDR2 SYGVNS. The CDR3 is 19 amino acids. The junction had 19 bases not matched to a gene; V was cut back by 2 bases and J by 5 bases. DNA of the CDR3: TGTGCCAGCAGTGAACGCAGGGGGCCAAAAGGGCTCGGTTGGGAGACCCAGTACTTC. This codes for CASSERRGPKGLGWETQYF.

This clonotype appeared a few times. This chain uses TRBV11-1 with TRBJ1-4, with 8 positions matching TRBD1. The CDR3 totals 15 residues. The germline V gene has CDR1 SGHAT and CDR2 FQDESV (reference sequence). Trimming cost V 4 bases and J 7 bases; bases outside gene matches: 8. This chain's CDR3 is CASSYFGTGGEKLFF. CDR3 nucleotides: TGTGCCAGCAGCTACTTCGGGACAGGAGGTGAAAAACTGTTTTTT.

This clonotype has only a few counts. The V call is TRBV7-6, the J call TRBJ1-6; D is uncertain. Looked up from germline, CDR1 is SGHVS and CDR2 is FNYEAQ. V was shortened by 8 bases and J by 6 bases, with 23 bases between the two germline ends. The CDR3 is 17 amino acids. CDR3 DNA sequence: TGTGCCAGCGGTCAGAGAGCCGCGGGGAGTCGTAATTCACCCCTCCACTTT. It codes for CASGQRAAGSRNSPLHF.

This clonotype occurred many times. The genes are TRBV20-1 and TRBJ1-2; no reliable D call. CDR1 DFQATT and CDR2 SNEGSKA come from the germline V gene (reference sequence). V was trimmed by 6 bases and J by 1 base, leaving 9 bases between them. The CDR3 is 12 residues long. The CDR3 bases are TGCAGTGCCCCCTGGGGTAACTATGGCTACACCTTC. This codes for CSAPWGNYGYTF.

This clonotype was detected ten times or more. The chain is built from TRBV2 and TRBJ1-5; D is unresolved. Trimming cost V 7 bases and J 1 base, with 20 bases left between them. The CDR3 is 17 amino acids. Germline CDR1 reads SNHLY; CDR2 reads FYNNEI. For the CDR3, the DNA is TGTGCCAGCATGGGTCCTGGTCTGGGGTTCAGCAATCAGCCCCAGCATTTT. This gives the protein CASMGPGLGFSNQPQHF.

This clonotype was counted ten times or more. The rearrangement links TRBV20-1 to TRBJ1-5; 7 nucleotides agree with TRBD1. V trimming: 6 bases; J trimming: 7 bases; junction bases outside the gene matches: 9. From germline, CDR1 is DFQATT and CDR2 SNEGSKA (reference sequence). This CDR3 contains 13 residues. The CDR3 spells CSALPGQLQPQHF. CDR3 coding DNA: TGCAGTGCCCTTCCGGGACAGTTGCAGCCCCAGCATTTT.

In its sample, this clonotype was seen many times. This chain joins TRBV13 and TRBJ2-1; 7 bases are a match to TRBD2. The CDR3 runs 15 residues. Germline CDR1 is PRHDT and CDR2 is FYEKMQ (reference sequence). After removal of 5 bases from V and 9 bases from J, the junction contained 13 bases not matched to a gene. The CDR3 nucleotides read TGTGCCAGCAGCCCTGGGCGCGGGAGTTGGGGTGAGCAGTTCTTC. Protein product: CASSPGRGSWGEQFF.

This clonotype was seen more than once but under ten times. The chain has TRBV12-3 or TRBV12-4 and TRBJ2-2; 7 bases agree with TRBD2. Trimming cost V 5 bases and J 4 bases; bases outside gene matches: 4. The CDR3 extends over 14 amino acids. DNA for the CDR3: TGTGCCAGCAGTAGAGGCGGGAGCACCGGGGAGCTGTTTTTT. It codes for CASSRGGSTGELFF.

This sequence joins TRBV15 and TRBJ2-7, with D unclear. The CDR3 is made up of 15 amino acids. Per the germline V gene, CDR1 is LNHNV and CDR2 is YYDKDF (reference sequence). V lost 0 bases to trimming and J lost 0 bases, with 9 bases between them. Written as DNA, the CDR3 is TGTGCCACCAGCAGAGAAGTTTCAAGCTCCTACGAGCAGTACTTC. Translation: CATSREVSSSYEQYF.

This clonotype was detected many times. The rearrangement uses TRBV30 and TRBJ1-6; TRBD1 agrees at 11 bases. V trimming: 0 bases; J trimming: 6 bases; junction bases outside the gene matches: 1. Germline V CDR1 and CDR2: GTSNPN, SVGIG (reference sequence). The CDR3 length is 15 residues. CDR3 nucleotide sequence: TGTGCCTGGAGTGTGGGACAGGGGGGTAATTCACCCCTCCACTTT. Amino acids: CAWSVGQGGNSPLHF.

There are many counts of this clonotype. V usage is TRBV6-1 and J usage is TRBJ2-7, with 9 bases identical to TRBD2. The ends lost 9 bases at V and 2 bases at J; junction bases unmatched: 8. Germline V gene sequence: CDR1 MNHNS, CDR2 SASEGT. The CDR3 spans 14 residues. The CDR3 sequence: CASHSGSAAYEQYF. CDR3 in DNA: TGTGCCAGTCATAGCGGGAGTGCTGCCTACGAGCAGTACTTC.

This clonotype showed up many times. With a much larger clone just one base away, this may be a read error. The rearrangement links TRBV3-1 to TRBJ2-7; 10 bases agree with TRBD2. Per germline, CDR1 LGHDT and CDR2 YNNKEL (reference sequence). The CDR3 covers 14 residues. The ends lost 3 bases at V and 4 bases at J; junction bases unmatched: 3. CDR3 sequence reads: CASSQASGSYEQYF. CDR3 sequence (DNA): TGTGCCAGCAGCCAGGCTAGCGGGAGTTACGAGCAGTACTTC.

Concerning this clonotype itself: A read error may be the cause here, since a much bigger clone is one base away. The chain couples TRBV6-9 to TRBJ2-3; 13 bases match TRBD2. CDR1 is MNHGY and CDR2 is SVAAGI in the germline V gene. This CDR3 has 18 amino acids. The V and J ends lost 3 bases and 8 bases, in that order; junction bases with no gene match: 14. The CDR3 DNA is TGTGCCAGCAGTTACGCAACCGGGACTAGCGGGATGGGCGGTACGCAGTATTTT. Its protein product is CASSYATGTSGMGGTQYF.

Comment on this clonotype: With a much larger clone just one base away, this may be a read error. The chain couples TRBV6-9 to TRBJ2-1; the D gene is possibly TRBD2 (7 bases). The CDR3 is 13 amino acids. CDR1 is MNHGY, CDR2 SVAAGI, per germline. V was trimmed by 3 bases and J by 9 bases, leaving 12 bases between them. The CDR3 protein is CASSYAGDIEQFF. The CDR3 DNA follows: TGTGCCAGCAGTTACGCGGGGGACATTGAGCAGTTCTTC.

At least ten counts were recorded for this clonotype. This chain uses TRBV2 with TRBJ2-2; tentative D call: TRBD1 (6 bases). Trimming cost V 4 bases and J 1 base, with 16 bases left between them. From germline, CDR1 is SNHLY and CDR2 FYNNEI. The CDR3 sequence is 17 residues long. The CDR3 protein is CASSVDLMTGNTGELFF. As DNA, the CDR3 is TGTGCCAGCAGTGTAGACCTAATGACAGGGAACACCGGGGAGCTGTTTTTT.

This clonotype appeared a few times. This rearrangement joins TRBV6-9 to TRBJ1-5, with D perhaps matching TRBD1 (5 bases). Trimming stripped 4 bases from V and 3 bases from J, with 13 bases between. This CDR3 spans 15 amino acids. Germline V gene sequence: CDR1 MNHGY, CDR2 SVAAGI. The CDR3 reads CASSSGGSINQPQHF. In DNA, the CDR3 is TGTGCCAGCAGTTCCGGGGGATCCATCAATCAGCCCCAGCATTTT.

CDR3 sequence: CASSQGSGLSTDTQYF. DNA of the CDR3: TGCGCCAGCAGCCAAGGGAGCGGACTAAGCACAGATACGCAGTATTTT. The chain links TRBV4-3 to TRBJ2-3; D might be TRBD2 (6 bases). V was shortened by 1 base and J by 0 bases, with 11 bases between the two germline ends. CDR1 LGHNA and CDR2 YSLEER come from the germline V gene. CDR3 size: 16 residues.

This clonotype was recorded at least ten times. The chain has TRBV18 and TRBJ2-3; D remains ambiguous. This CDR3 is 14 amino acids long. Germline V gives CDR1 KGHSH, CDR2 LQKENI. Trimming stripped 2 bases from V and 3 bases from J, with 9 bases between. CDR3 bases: TGTGCCAGCTCACCAGTCTCTAGAACAGATACGCAGTATTTT. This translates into CASSPVSRTDTQYF. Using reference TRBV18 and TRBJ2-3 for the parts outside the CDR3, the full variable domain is NAGVMQNPRHLVRRRGQEARLRCSPMKGHSHVYWYRQLPEEGLKFMVYLQKENIIDESGMPKERFSAEFPKEGPSILRIQQVVRGDSAAYFCASSPVSRTDTQYFGPGTRLTVL.

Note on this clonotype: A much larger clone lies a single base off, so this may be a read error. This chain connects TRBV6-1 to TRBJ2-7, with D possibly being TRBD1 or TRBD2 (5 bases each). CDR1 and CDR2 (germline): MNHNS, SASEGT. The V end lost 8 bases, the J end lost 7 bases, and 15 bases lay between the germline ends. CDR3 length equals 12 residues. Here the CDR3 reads CASGQGPMEQYF. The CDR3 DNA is TGTGCCAGCGGTCAGGGACCGATGGAGCAGTACTTC.

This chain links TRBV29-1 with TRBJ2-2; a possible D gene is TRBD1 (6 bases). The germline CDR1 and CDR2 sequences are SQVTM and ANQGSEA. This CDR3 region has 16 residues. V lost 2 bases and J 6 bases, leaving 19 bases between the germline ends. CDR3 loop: CSVENEETGLPGELFF. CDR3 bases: TGCAGCGTTGAAAATGAAGAGACAGGCCTTCCCGGGGAGCTGTTTTTT.

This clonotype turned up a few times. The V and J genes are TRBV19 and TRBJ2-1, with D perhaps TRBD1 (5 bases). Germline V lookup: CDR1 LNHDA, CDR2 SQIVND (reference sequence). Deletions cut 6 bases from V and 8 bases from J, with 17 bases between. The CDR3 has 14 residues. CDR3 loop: CASRRHQGFDEQFF. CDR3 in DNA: TGTGCCAGTAGACGACATCAGGGTTTCGATGAGCAGTTCTTC.